This T cell receptor beta chain appears in the sequencing data of a study of beta chain features in type 1 diabetes. The ends lost 4 bases at V and 2 bases at J; junction bases unmatched: 5. CDR1 and CDR2 (germline): WSHSY, SAAADI. This CDR3 region has 15 residues. This clone was detected only a few times. Reverse transcription of all isolated RNA meant that expressed TCRB transcripts were sequenced. Libraries were prepared by immunoSEQ multiplex PCR; TCRdb keeps only in-frame clonotypes and omits some of them. The data show 200,000 to 250,000 clones, roughly 9.6% seen once. The chain employs TRBV10-2 and TRBJ2-3, with 8 positions matching TRBD2. The sequenced material came from naive CD4+ T cells from blood. The receptor was derived from a woman aged 18-29 years in good health. The CDR3 DNA reads TGCGCCAGCAGTGGGGTAGCGGGAACCACAGATACGCAGTATTTT. Its protein is CASSGVAGTTDTQYF.